One sample yielded the 26 T cell receptor beta chains listed below, sequenced in a study of CD8+ T cells in alopecia areata. Sequencing templates came from extracted RNA that was reverse transcribed into cDNA. Clones were sequenced by immunoSEQ multiplex PCR, and TCRdb holds only the in-frame ones, with some missing. Of about 200,000 clones listed, 30% to 40% are singletons. The treatment: oral pan-JAK inhibitor, 5-10 mg twice daily. The material was CD4+ T cells sorted from blood, obtained at approximately week 30, from a patient treated with tofacitinib. The receptor set was obtained from a human donor with alopecia areata.

The genes are TRBV9 and TRBJ2-5; weak D call: TRBD2 (5 bases). The CDR3 consists of 14 residues. V was shortened by 1 base and J by 4 bases, with 11 bases between the two germline ends. CDR1 SGDLS and CDR2 YYNGEE come from the germline V gene. CDR3 loop: CASSVRTGSETQYF. The DNA of the CDR3 is TGTGCCAGCAGCGTACGAACGGGGTCAGAGACCCAGTACTTC.

Only a few counts were recorded for this clone. The chain joins TRBV14 to TRBJ2-7; D not resolved. CDR1 SGHDN and CDR2 FVKESK come from the germline V gene. Trimming removed 1 base from V and 6 bases from J, with 4 bases in between. The CDR3 consists of 11 residues. CDR3 loop: CASSQGPEQYF. CDR3 bases: TGTGCCAGCAGCCAAGGACCCGAGCAGTACTTC.

The gene calls are TRBV5-6 and TRBJ2-7; 11 bases are a match to TRBD1. The CDR3 loop spans 15 amino acids. Germline values: CDR1 SGHDT, CDR2 YYEEEE. The V segment lost 4 bases and the J segment 5 bases; nucleotides outside the gene matches: 8. CDR3 residues: CASSQRGQGGHEQYF. Written as DNA, the CDR3 is TGTGCCAGCAGCCAAAGGGGACAGGGGGGCCACGAGCAGTACTTC.

V is TRBV30 and J is TRBJ1-2; a possible D gene is TRBD1 (5 bases). CDR1 and CDR2 (germline): GTSNPN, SVGIG (reference sequence). The germline V and J ends were trimmed by 8 bases and 0 bases, with 19 bases remaining between them. The CDR3 extends over 15 amino acids. CDR3 DNA sequence: TGTGCCATGGGACGGGCACTATTCACTAACTATGGCTACACCTTC. It encodes CAMGRALFTNYGYTF.

This clone was seen only a few times. The genes are TRBV9 and TRBJ2-1; possible D gene TRBD2, 5 bases. This CDR3 has 12 residues. CDR1 and CDR2 from the germline V gene are SGDLS and YYNGEE. Deletions cut 0 bases from V and 9 bases from J, with 7 bases between. The CDR3 DNA reads as TGTGCCAGCAGCGTAGAAGAGGGTGAGCAGTTCTTC. Its translation is CASSVEEGEQFF. Combining the CDR3 with reference TRBV9 and TRBJ2-1 gives the whole variable domain DSGVTQTPKHLITATGQRVTLRCSPRSGDLSVYWYQQSLDQGLQFLIQYYNGEERAKGNILERFSAQQFPDLHSELNLSSLELGDSALYFCASSVEEGEQFFGPGTRLTVL.

This clone has only a few counts. The V call is TRBV10-3, the J call TRBJ2-2, with TRBD1 identical over 10 bases. There are 19 residues in the CDR3. Germline V gene sequence: CDR1 ENHRY, CDR2 SYGVKD. V lost 6 bases to trimming and J lost 0 bases; unmatched junction nucleotides: 13. The CDR3 bases are TGTGCCATCAGCTCCGGGACAGGGGCCTCGACAACGAACACCGGGGAGCTGTTTTTT. It encodes CAISSGTGASTTNTGELFF.

There are a few counts of this clone. The V and J genes are TRBV6-1 and TRBJ2-3; D might be TRBD1 or TRBD2, each matching 5 bases. The germline CDR1 and CDR2 sequences are MNHNS and SASEGT. Trimming cost V 0 bases and J 8 bases, with 21 bases left between them. CDR3 length: 17 residues. The CDR3 loop reads CASSEAGRGAFYGTQYF. CDR3 bases: TGTGCCAGCAGTGAAGCGGGAAGAGGGGCCTTTTATGGTACGCAGTATTTT.

The table lists this clone with a few counts. The chain links TRBV30 to TRBJ1-2; D call uncertain. In germline, CDR1 is GTSNPN, CDR2 SVGIG (reference sequence). Trimming removed 3 bases at V and 1 base at J, with 12 bases between. The CDR3 is 14 residues long. CDR3 nucleotide sequence: TGTGCCTGGAGAAGACTAGCAATTAACTATGGCTACACCTTC. Amino acids: CAWRRLAINYGYTF.

Only a few counts were recorded for this clone. The chain combines TRBV30 with TRBJ1-3; 11 bases agree with TRBD1. CDR1 is GTSNPN and CDR2 is SVGIG in the germline V gene (reference sequence). This CDR3 spans 13 amino acids. The V segment lost 8 bases and the J segment 3 bases; nucleotides outside the gene matches: 3. The CDR3 nucleotides read TGTGCCGTGGACAGGGGGCTTGGAAACACCATATATTTT. Translating gives CAVDRGLGNTIYF.

This clone was recorded a few times. The chain couples TRBV7-8 to TRBJ1-4; TRBD1 might be the D (5 bases). Trimming removed 5 bases at V and 8 bases at J, with 15 bases between. The CDR3 totals 14 residues. The germline V gene has CDR1 SGHVS and CDR2 FQNEAQ. The CDR3 DNA follows: TGTGCCAGCAGCCACCGGGACCCCCGGGAAAAACTGTTTTTT. Protein sequence: CASSHRDPREKLFF.

A few counts support this clone. The V gene is TRBV5-4, the J gene TRBJ2-1; TRBD2 matches at 7 bases. Losses at the gene ends were 0 bases for V and 1 base for J; bases not matched to a gene: 4. CDR1 is SGHNT, CDR2 YYREEE, per germline (reference sequence). The CDR3 has 16 amino acids. The chain's CDR3 is CASSLGGSGSYNEQFF. The CDR3 bases are TGTGCCAGCAGCTTGGGCGGGAGTGGGTCCTACAATGAGCAGTTCTTC.

This clone was counted ten times or more. The V gene is TRBV29-1, the J gene TRBJ2-5; D possibly corresponds to TRBD1 (8 bases). Germline-derived CDR1 and CDR2 are SQVTM and ANQGSEA. Trimming took off 6 bases at V and 1 base at J, with 18 bases between the two ends. CDR3 length equals 15 residues. The CDR3 nucleotides read TGCAGCGTCGCCGGACAGGGAGGGCCCCAAGAGACCCAGTACTTC. This sequence encodes CSVAGQGGPQETQYF.

The table lists this clone with a count of one. The genes are TRBV6-5 and TRBJ2-7; tentative D call: TRBD1 (6 bases). Looked up from germline, CDR1 is MNHEY and CDR2 is SVGAGI. This CDR3 is built from 14 residues. The V end lost 6 bases, the J end lost 1 base, and 13 bases lay between the germline ends. CDR3 region: CASSGDTFSYEQYF. The CDR3 region has the DNA TGTGCCAGCAGCGGGGACACTTTTTCCTACGAGCAGTACTTC.

In the case of this clone: The sample contains more than one DNA sequence encoding this CDR3. This chain links TRBV6-5 with TRBJ2-3; 8 bases match TRBD2. This CDR3 region has 14 residues. Germline-derived CDR1 and CDR2 are MNHEY and SVGAGI. V was pared by 5 bases and J by 3 bases, with 4 bases of the junction left unmatched. The CDR3 protein is CASSPGTRTDTQYF. The CDR3 DNA sequence: TGTGCCAGCAGTCCCGGGACTAGGACAGATACGCAGTATTTT.

This clone was found a few times. The chain has TRBV7-9 and TRBJ1-1; no definite D call. The germline CDR1 and CDR2 sequences are SEHNR and FQNEAQ (reference sequence). V was clipped by 4 bases and J by 0 bases, with 6 bases between them. There are 13 residues in the CDR3. The CDR3 nucleotides read TGTGCCAGCAGCTCGTACGTGAACACTGAAGCTTTCTTT. Translation: CASSSYVNTEAFF.

V and J are TRBV6-5 and TRBJ2-3, with TRBD1 matching 8 bases. After removal of 5 bases from V and 6 bases from J, the junction contained 10 bases not matched to a gene. CDR1 is MNHEY, CDR2 SVGAGI, per germline. The length of the CDR3 is 15 residues. The CDR3 region has the DNA TGTGCCAGCAGTCCCGGACAGGGCATTGGGGATACGCAGTATTTT. Translation gives CASSPGQGIGDTQYF.

CDR3 bases: TGTGCCACCGGGGGCAGCCGGTCTGGGAGCAATCAGCCCCAGCATTTT. It codes for CATGGSRSGSNQPQHF. This sequence joins TRBV15 and TRBJ1-5, with D perhaps TRBD1 (6 bases). With 8 bases removed from V and 1 base from J, the gap between germline ends came to 18 bases. Germline lookup yields CDR1 LNHNV and CDR2 YYDKDF (reference sequence). CDR3 length: 16 amino acids.

This clone was observed a single time. This chain links TRBV30 with TRBJ2-7, with 8 bases identical to TRBD2. The CDR3 runs to 15 residues. Germline V lookup: CDR1 GTSNPN, CDR2 SVGIG (reference sequence). V shed 4 bases, J shed 4 bases, and the junction held 12 bases outside the gene matches. The CDR3 spells CAWTHWSGSIYEQYF. The CDR3 DNA sequence: TGTGCCTGGACCCACTGGAGCGGGAGTATTTACGAGCAGTACTTC.

The CDR3 region has the DNA TGTGCCAGCAGTCAGGGAGGAAATGGCTACACCTTC. It specifies CASSQGGNGYTF. This sequence joins TRBV2 and TRBJ1-2; D is perhaps TRBD1 (5 bases). The V and J ends lost 5 bases and 6 bases respectively, with 10 bases between them. Germline CDR1 and CDR2: SNHLY and FYNNEI. The CDR3 sequence is 12 residues long.

The CDR3 reads CASSDSPYTEAFF. The CDR3 DNA sequence: TGTGCCAGCAGTGACTCTCCCTACACTGAAGCTTTCTTT. The rearrangement uses TRBV6-4 and TRBJ1-1; D is unclear. The germline V gene has CDR1 MRHNA and CDR2 SNTAGT. The CDR3 consists of 13 residues. Trimming took off 0 bases at V and 3 bases at J, with 5 bases between the two ends.

The sample holds a few counts of this clone. The chain has TRBV2 and TRBJ2-1; D is possibly TRBD2 (7 bases). The CDR3 runs 15 residues. The V gene lost 3 bases and the J gene lost 7 bases, with 16 bases spanning the gap. Germline CDR1 is SNHLY and CDR2 is FYNNEI. The CDR3 loop reads CASSDAGAALNEQFF. The CDR3 DNA is TGTGCCAGCAGTGATGCGGGGGCGGCTTTGAATGAGCAGTTCTTC.

The chain is built from TRBV10-1 and TRBJ2-3; D is possibly TRBD2 (5 bases). Germline CDR1 and CDR2: WNHNN and SYGVQD (reference sequence). The CDR3 totals 16 residues. V dropped 0 bases and J dropped 0 bases, with 10 bases sitting between them. DNA for the CDR3: TGCGCCAGCAGTGAGTCGGGGAGTGCTAGCACAGATACGCAGTATTTT. It codes for CASSESGSASTDTQYF.

This clone has ten or more counts. This chain uses TRBV20-1 with TRBJ1-2; maybe TRBD1 (5 bases). Between the trimmed V and J ends, which lost 4 bases and 6 bases, there was a span of 9 bases. Germline V CDR1 and CDR2: DFQATT, SNEGSKA (reference sequence). The CDR3 has 11 amino acids. CDR3 region: CSAKGVDGYTF. The CDR3 DNA sequence: TGCAGTGCTAAAGGGGTGGATGGCTACACCTTC.

J is TRBJ1-3 and V is TRBV2; no reliable D call. The germline CDR1 and CDR2 sequences are SNHLY and FYNNEI. There are 15 residues in the CDR3. The V gene lost 2 bases and the J gene lost 4 bases, with 12 bases spanning the gap. The CDR3 reads CASSEKAPRGNTIYF. The CDR3 nucleotides read TGTGCCAGCAGTGAAAAGGCCCCGAGGGGAAACACCATATATTTT.

The chain couples TRBV19 to TRBJ2-5; maybe TRBD2 (6 bases). Trimming pared 3 bases from V and 8 bases from J, leaving 10 bases between. The germline gives CDR1 LNHDA, CDR2 SQIVND (reference sequence). This CDR3 region has 12 residues. The CDR3 DNA sequence: TGTGCCAGTAGTATCGGCGGGGACACCCAGTACTTC. Translated: CASSIGGDTQYF.

V is TRBV6-5 and J is TRBJ1-6; 9 bases align to TRBD1. Germline CDR1 and CDR2: MNHEY and SVGAGI. The CDR3 is made up of 14 amino acids. J lost 7 bases, V lost 5 bases, and 3 bases had no gene match. The CDR3 coding sequence is TGTGCCAGCAGTGTCGACAGGGGGAATTCACCCCTCCACTTT. Translation gives CASSVDRGNSPLHF.